The next 15 T cell receptor beta chains were all read from a single sample in a study of T cell changes during pregnancy in multiple sclerosis. This table comes from immunoSEQ multiplex PCR, and its TCRdb copy is limited to in-frame clones, with some not included. The sample holds 90,000 to 100,000 clones, more than 85% seen once. Sequencing was performed on peripheral blood, taken in the first trimester of pregnancy. Source of these receptors: a female donor with multiple sclerosis, enrolled in a pregnancy study.

This sequence joins TRBV27 and TRBJ2-5; D is possibly TRBD1 (5 bases). Germline lookup yields CDR1 MNHEY and CDR2 SMNVEV (reference sequence). Trimming cost V 5 bases and J 1 base, with 11 bases left between them. This CDR3 is built from 14 residues. This CDR3 reads CASSMRQFQETQYF. CDR3 sequence (DNA): TGTGCCAGCAGTATGAGACAGTTCCAAGAGACCCAGTACTTC.

The rearrangement links TRBV27 to TRBJ1-5, with 7 bases aligning to TRBD1. V trimming: 4 bases; J trimming: 6 bases; junction bases outside the gene matches: 3. The CDR3 has 13 residues. The germline CDR1 and CDR2 sequences are MNHEY and SMNVEV (reference sequence). CDR3 sequence (DNA): TGTGCCAGCAGTTCGGACAGGAGTCAGCCCCAGCATTTT. Its translation: CASSSDRSQPQHF.

The chain joins TRBV27 to TRBJ2-2, with 8 bases that match TRBD1. Germline-derived CDR1 and CDR2 are MNHEY and SMNVEV (reference sequence). The CDR3 covers 16 residues. The trim removed 4 bases at V and 7 bases at J, leaving 11 bases unmatched. Written as DNA, the CDR3 is TGTGCCAGCAGTTGGGATGAGGACAGGGTTGACGGGGAGCTGTTTTTT. This codes for CASSWDEDRVDGELFF.

Notes on this clone: Germline is not matched at one junction end, which may reflect a read error. The rearrangement uses TRBV6-6 and TRBJ1-5, with a tentative D call TRBD1 (6 bases). CDR3 length: 11 residues. Germline V gene lookup returns CDR1 MNHNY and CDR2 SVGAGI (reference sequence). Written as DNA, the CDR3 is TGTGCCAGCAGTACAGGACAGCTCCAGCATTTT. This translates into CASSTGQLQHF.

The V and J genes are TRBV9 and TRBJ2-1; 14 bases align to TRBD2. The CDR3 runs to 15 residues. Germline lookup yields CDR1 SGDLS and CDR2 YYNGEE. The ends lost 6 bases at V and 3 bases at J; junction bases unmatched: 2. The CDR3 region has the DNA TGTGCCAGCACAGGGACTAGCGGGAGCTACAATGAGCAGTTCTTC. It specifies CASTGTSGSYNEQFF.

This clone appeared a single time. The genes are TRBV7-8 and TRBJ2-5; 9 bases agree with TRBD2. The CDR3 covers 13 residues. CDR1 and CDR2 (germline): SGHVS, FQNEAQ. The V segment lost 8 bases and the J segment 2 bases; nucleotides outside the gene matches: 3. CDR3 coding DNA: TGTGCCAGCGGAGCGGGAGGACAAGAGACCCAGTACTTC. This gives the protein CASGAGGQETQYF.

V gene TRBV7-9 combines with J gene TRBJ2-1, with 8 bases that match TRBD1. This CDR3 comprises 15 residues. Trimming at V came to 7 bases and at J to 5 bases, leaving 10 bases not matched to a gene. Germline V lookup: CDR1 SEHNR, CDR2 FQNEAQ (reference sequence). CDR3 protein: CASTVQGVHDNEQFF. The DNA of the CDR3 is TGTGCCAGCACCGTACAGGGGGTTCACGACAATGAGCAGTTCTTC. Variable domain in full (rest from reference TRBV7-9 and TRBJ2-1): DTGVSQNPRHKITKRGQNVTFRCDPISEHNRLYWYRQTLGQGPEFLTYFQNEAQLEKSRLLSDRFSAERPKGSFSTLEIQRTEQGDSAMYLCASTVQGVHDNEQFFGPGTRLTVL.

The V and J genes are TRBV13 and TRBJ1-1, with D possibly matching TRBD1 (5 bases). Germline loops: CDR1 PRHDT, CDR2 FYEKMQ (reference sequence). With 4 bases removed from V and 4 bases from J, the gap between germline ends came to 10 bases. The CDR3 has 13 residues. In DNA form, the CDR3 reads TGTGCCAGCAGCTGGGGTAGGGGCACTGAAGCTTTCTTT. Protein product: CASSWGRGTEAFF.

The chain carries TRBV11-2 and TRBJ2-7, with D tentatively TRBD1 (6 bases). V shed 0 bases and J shed 4 bases, with 16 bases lying between them. Germline V lookup: CDR1 SGHAT, CDR2 FQNNGV. CDR3 length: 16 amino acids. CDR3 sequence: CASSLESSGAGYEQYF. For the CDR3, the DNA is TGTGCCAGCAGCTTAGAGAGTTCAGGGGCAGGGTACGAGCAGTACTTC.

The rearrangement links TRBV4-2 to TRBJ1-5; no definite D call. The V gene lost 0 bases and the J gene lost 1 base, with 7 bases spanning the gap. This CDR3 is built from 15 residues. CDR1 LGHNA and CDR2 YNFKEQ come from the germline V gene. The CDR3 sequence is CASSQETGSNQPQHF. As DNA, the CDR3 is TGTGCCAGCAGCCAAGAGACTGGGAGCAATCAGCCCCAGCATTTT.

This chain links TRBV19 with TRBJ2-1; 10 nucleotides align to TRBD1. From germline, CDR1 is LNHDA and CDR2 SQIVND (reference sequence). The CDR3 covers 13 residues. Trimming took 9 bases from V and 7 from J; bases not matched to a gene: 6. The CDR3 loop reads CASRDRGWNEQFF. Here the CDR3 DNA reads TGTGCCAGCCGGGACAGGGGATGGAATGAGCAGTTCTTC. Filled out from reference TRBV19 and TRBJ2-1, the complete variable domain reads DGGITQSPKYLFRKEGQNVTLSCEQNLNHDAMYWYRQDPGQGLRLIYYSQIVNDFQKGDIAEGYSVSREKKESFPLTVTSAQKNPTAFYLCASRDRGWNEQFFGPGTRLTVL.

CDR3 nucleotides: TGTGCCAGCAGCGATAATGGCAGGGCAGGTGAGCAGTTCTTC. Amino acids: CASSDNGRAGEQFF. The J gene is TRBJ2-1, the V gene TRBV11-3; D might be TRBD1 (5 bases). Germline-derived CDR1 and CDR2 are SGHNT and YENEEA. V lost 5 bases to trimming and J lost 9 bases, with 17 bases between them. There are 14 residues in the CDR3.

V is TRBV27 and J is TRBJ2-7; possible D gene TRBD2, 6 bases. Germline assignment: CDR1 MNHEY and CDR2 SMNVEV (reference sequence). The V gene lost 5 bases and the J gene lost 0 bases, with 14 bases spanning the gap. The CDR3 runs 15 residues. CDR3 DNA: TGTGCCAGCAGTCATCCGGGAGCCCACTCCTACGAGCAGTACTTC. It translates to CASSHPGAHSYEQYF.

The chain is built from TRBV12-5 and TRBJ1-2; 7 nucleotides line up with TRBD1. Trimming removed 3 bases from V and 4 bases from J; junction bases left unmatched: 11. The germline V gene has CDR1 LGHNT and CDR2 FRNRAP. This CDR3 has 16 residues. As DNA, the CDR3 is TGTGCTAGTGGTTTAAGGACAGGCGTTACGTTCTATGGCTACACCTTC. Encoded protein: CASGLRTGVTFYGYTF.

The chain links TRBV14 to TRBJ2-7; D perhaps matches TRBD1 (5 bases). CDR3 length: 15 amino acids. V was shortened by 0 bases and J by 2 bases, with 11 bases between the two germline ends. Germline assignment: CDR1 SGHDN and CDR2 FVKESK. The CDR3 coding sequence is TGTGCCAGCAGCCAAGATCGAGACAGACCCTACGAGCAGTACTTC. Translating it yields CASSQDRDRPYEQYF.